The present T cell receptor (beta chain) was sequenced within a study of shared clonotypes between healthy human individuals. In the naive CD8 group, cells lacked CD45RO and were positively selected for CCR7, so terminally differentiated effector memory CD45RA+ cells were left out. Using immunoSEQ multiplex PCR, the repertoire was profiled, and TCRdb retains in-frame clones only, with some absent. The sample includes about 800,000 clones, about 97% of them seen just once. Germline CDR1 is MNHNS and CDR2 is SASEGT. This CDR3 is built from 18 residues. V gave up 4 bases and J gave up 0 bases, with 19 bases separating them.

This receptor was obtained from a man aged 25 to 40 in good health. The sample was naive CD8+ T cells sorted from blood. V usage is TRBV6-1 and J usage is TRBJ2-1, with D tentatively TRBD2 (6 bases). The chain's CDR3 is CASSAIFSGVSSYNEQFF. As DNA, the CDR3 is TGTGCCAGCAGTGCCATTTTTTCGGGAGTGAGCTCCTACAATGAGCAGTTCTTC.